Below, 11 T cell receptor beta chains from the same sample are listed, as sequenced in a study of shared clonotypes between healthy human individuals. Sequencing used immunoSEQ multiplex PCR; TCRdb keeps in-frame clones, though not all of them. The sample includes roughly 700,000 clones, less than 95% of them seen just once. Sequencing was performed on memory CD8+ T cells from PBMCs. Subset: CD45RO+ cells pooled with CCR7-negative TemRA cells. All receptors derive from a man aged 18-30 years in good health. Some clones in this sample may be carry-over from other donors' samples.

This chain links TRBV11-2 with TRBJ2-7; TRBD2 is a possible D gene (6 bases). Germline V gene data show CDR1 as SGHAT and CDR2 as FQNNGV. The V end lost 2 bases, the J end lost 6 bases, and 26 bases lay between the germline ends. The CDR3 runs 18 residues. CDR3: CASSLNRRGSGRPTEQYF. The CDR3 DNA sequence: TGTGCCAGCAGCTTAAATCGCCGAGGAAGCGGGCGGCCCACCGAGCAGTACTTC.

The rearrangement joins TRBV4-1 to TRBJ2-2, with a possible D match to TRBD2 (6 bases). Trimming removed 3 bases at V and 1 base at J, with 18 bases between. The CDR3 is 18 residues long. The germline gives CDR1 MGHRA, CDR2 YSYEKL. The CDR3 sequence: CASSHPEDGGKNTGELFF. The DNA for the CDR3 is TGCGCCAGCAGCCACCCGGAAGATGGGGGGAAGAACACCGGGGAGCTGTTTTTT.

The count of this clone is one. The rearrangement links TRBV7-8 to TRBJ1-1; D is ambiguous. Germline CDR1 and CDR2: SGHVS and FQNEAQ. The CDR3 length is 16 residues. V was clipped by 2 bases and J by 0 bases, with 13 bases between them. The chain's CDR3 is CASSLWRGMVNTEAFF. The CDR3 DNA reads as TGTGCCAGCAGCTTATGGCGGGGAATGGTGAACACTGAAGCTTTCTTT.

J is TRBJ2-1 and V is TRBV27, with D possibly being TRBD1 or TRBD2 (6 bases each). This CDR3 has 14 residues. Trimming left V 10 bases short and J 7 bases short, with 20 bases between. Per germline, CDR1 MNHEY and CDR2 SMNVEV (reference sequence). CDR3 loop: CATNDVWGANEQFF. For the CDR3, the DNA is TGTGCCACCAATGACGTGTGGGGGGCTAATGAGCAGTTCTTC.

CDR3 protein: CASSVVEGQGGYTF. DNA for the CDR3: TGTGCCAGCAGCGTAGTTGAGGGGCAAGGGGGCTACACCTTC. The V gene is TRBV9, the J gene TRBJ1-2; TRBD1 might be the D (5 bases). The CDR3 loop spans 14 amino acids. The germline V gene encodes CDR1 SGDLS and CDR2 YYNGEE. V was trimmed by 0 bases and J by 8 bases, leaving 14 bases between them.

This clone came up many times. This chain uses TRBV4-2 with TRBJ2-3; TRBD2 matches at 10 bases. The CDR3 totals 16 residues. The germline CDR1 and CDR2 sequences are LGHNA and YNFKEQ. V shed 0 bases and J 4 bases; nucleotides not matched to a gene: 4. Here the CDR3 reads CASSQEASGSPDTQYF. The CDR3 DNA follows: TGTGCCAGCAGCCAAGAGGCTAGCGGGAGCCCAGATACGCAGTATTTT.

The chain is built from TRBV5-5 and TRBJ2-2, with 11 nucleotides matching TRBD1. Looked up from germline, CDR1 is SGHKS and CDR2 is YYEKEE (reference sequence). J lost 6 bases, V lost 1 base, and 11 bases had no gene match. This CDR3 has 18 residues. CDR3 residues: CASSLKPYGTGGPGELFF. CDR3 bases: TGTGCCAGCAGCTTGAAACCTTATGGGACAGGGGGACCCGGGGAGCTGTTTTTT.

This chain connects TRBV27 to TRBJ2-7; 10 positions match TRBD1. The CDR3 runs 16 residues. CDR1 is MNHEY, CDR2 SMNVEV, per germline (reference sequence). The J segment lost 5 bases and the V segment lost 2 bases, leaving 9 bases of the junction unmatched. CDR3 region: CASSLIFGTGVHEQYF. Written as DNA, the CDR3 is TGTGCCAGCAGTTTAATATTTGGGACAGGGGTCCACGAGCAGTACTTC.

The rearrangement links TRBV12-5 to TRBJ2-3; D is unresolved. The germline gives CDR1 LGHNT, CDR2 FRNRAP. The germline V and J ends were trimmed by 7 bases and 3 bases, with 11 bases remaining between them. This CDR3 contains 13 residues. CDR3 nucleotides: TGTGCTAGTGCCCTGGCAAGTACAGATACGCAGTATTTT. Its translation: CASALASTDTQYF.

This chain connects TRBV6-5 to TRBJ2-2; a possible D gene is TRBD1 (6 bases). This CDR3 is 14 amino acids long. Germline assignment: CDR1 MNHEY and CDR2 SVGAGI. Trimming left V 4 bases short and J 6 bases short, with 12 bases between. The CDR3, as DNA: TGTGCCAGCAGTTCCTACAGGGTAGCCGGGGAGCTGTTTTTT. The encoded protein is CASSSYRVAGELFF.

The chain links TRBV7-2 to TRBJ2-7, with 11 bases matching TRBD2. Looked up from germline, CDR1 is SGHTA and CDR2 is FQGNSA. CDR3 length: 17 amino acids. V shed 5 bases and J 3 bases; nucleotides not matched to a gene: 12. CDR3 protein: CASSDLAGGSIGYEQYF. The CDR3 DNA reads as TGTGCCAGCAGCGATCTAGCGGGAGGCTCGATTGGCTACGAGCAGTACTTC.